This note documents a single T cell receptor beta chain sequence. Its antigen is still unknown. CDR3 length: 14 residues. Germline V gene lookup returns CDR1 SEHNR and CDR2 FQNEAQ (reference sequence). J gave up 5 bases and V 4 bases, and 4 bases lay outside the gene matches. This sample was taken from a study of neoadjuvant nivolumab and ipilimumab in lung cancer. Here immunoSEQ multiplex PCR was the method, and the copy in TCRdb shows in-frame clones only, minus some. The data hold under 50,000 clones, with around 88% observed a single time. General observations from the study: Blood richness before therapy tracked richness in tumors resected after neoadjuvant therapy. From pretherapy to surgery, tumor richness and clonality rose with dual therapy.

Specimen: blood, collected before neoadjuvant nivolumab, alone or with ipilimumab. This receptor was taken from an adult with non-small cell lung cancer. Some clones in this sample may be carry-over from other donors' samples. The chain links TRBV7-9 to TRBJ2-7, with 11 bases fitting TRBD2. Written as DNA, the CDR3 is TGTGCCAGCAGCTCCGGTAGCGGGAGGGACGAGCAGTACTTC. Amino acids: CASSSGSGRDEQYF. Looking up the rest from reference TRBV7-9 and TRBJ2-7 gives the full variable domain: DTGVSQNPRHKITKRGQNVTFRCDPISEHNRLYWYRQTLGQGPEFLTYFQNEAQLEKSRLLSDRFSAERPKGSFSTLEIQRTEQGDSAMYLCASSSGSGRDEQYFGPGTRLTVT.